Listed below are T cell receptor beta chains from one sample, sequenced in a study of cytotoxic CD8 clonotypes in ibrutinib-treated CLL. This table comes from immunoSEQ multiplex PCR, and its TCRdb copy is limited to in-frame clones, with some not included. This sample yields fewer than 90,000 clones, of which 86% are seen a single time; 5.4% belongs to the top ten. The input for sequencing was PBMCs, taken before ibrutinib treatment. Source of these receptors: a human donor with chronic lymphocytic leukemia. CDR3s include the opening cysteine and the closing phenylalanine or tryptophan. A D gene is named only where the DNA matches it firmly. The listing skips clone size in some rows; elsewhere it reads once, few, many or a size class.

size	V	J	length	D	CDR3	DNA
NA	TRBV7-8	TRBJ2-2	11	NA	CASSGIGELFF	TGTGCCAGCAGCGGGATCGGGGAGCTGTTTTTT
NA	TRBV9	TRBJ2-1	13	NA	CASTKGGVYEQFF	TGTGCCAGCACCAAAGGGGGGGTCTATGAGCAGTTCTTC
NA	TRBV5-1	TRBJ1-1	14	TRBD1	CASSRQGAEAEAFF	TGCGCCAGCAGCCGACAGGGGGCTGAGGCTGAAGCTTTCTTT
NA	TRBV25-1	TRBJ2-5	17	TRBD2	CASSEITSGRAGETQYF	TGTGCCAGCAGTGAGATTACTAGCGGGAGGGCGGGGGAGACCCAGTACTTC
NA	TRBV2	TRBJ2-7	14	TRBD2	CASRGTSDSYEQYF	TGTGCCAGCAGGGGGACTAGCGACTCCTACGAGCAGTACTTC
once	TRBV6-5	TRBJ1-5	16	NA	CASSSSSGGTNQPQHF	TGTGCCAGCAGTTCGAGTTCAGGTGGAACCAATCAGCCCCAGCATTTT
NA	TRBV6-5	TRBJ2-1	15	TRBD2	CASSYRLAGVNEQFF	TGTGCCAGCAGTTACAGGCTAGCGGGAGTGAATGAGCAGTTCTTC
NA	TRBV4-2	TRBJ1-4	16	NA	CASSLSPGTLNEKLFF	TGTGCCAGCAGCCTTTCCCCCGGGACACTCAACGAAAAACTGTTTTTT
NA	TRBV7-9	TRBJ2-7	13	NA	CASSPPGNYEQYF	TGTGCCAGCAGCCCCCCCGGGAACTACGAGCAGTACTTC
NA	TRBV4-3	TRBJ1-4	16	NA	CASSQDRGRVAEKLFF	TGCGCCAGCAGCCAAGATAGGGGCAGGGTCGCTGAAAAACTGTTTTTT
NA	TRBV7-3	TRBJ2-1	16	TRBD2	CASSLTAGEPYNEQFF	TGTGCCAGCAGCTTAACAGCGGGAGAACCCTACAATGAGCAGTTCTTC
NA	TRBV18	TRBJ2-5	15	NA	CASSPMVRGRETQYF	TGTGCCAGCTCACCAATGGTACGGGGCAGGGAGACCCAGTACTTC
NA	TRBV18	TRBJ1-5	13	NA	CASRGGQNQPQHF	TGTGCCAGCCGCGGGGGCCAGAATCAGCCCCAGCATTTT
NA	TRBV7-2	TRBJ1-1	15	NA	CASSLATGSGTEAFF	TGTGCCAGCAGCTTAGCAACAGGGAGTGGCACTGAAGCTTTCTTT
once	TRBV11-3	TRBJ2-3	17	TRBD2	CASSPSRLAGVGDTQYF	TGTGCCAGCAGCCCATCCCGACTAGCGGGAGTAGGGGATACGCAGTATTTT
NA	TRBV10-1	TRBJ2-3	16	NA	CASSDPGPTITDTQYF	TGCGCCAGCAGTGACCCGGGACCGACCATCACAGATACGCAGTATTTT
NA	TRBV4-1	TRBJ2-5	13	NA	CASSRRDVETQYF	TGCGCCAGCAGCCGAAGGGATGTGGAGACCCAGTACTTC
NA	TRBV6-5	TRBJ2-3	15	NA	CASSPGGVSTDTQYF	TGTGCCAGCAGCCCAGGGGGGGTTAGCACAGATACGCAGTATTTT
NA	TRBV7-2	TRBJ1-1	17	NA	CASSLHREVYMNTEAFF	TGTGCCAGCAGCTTGCACAGGGAGGTCTACATGAACACTGAAGCTTTCTTT
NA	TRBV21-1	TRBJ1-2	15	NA	CASTPWGTYPYGYTF	TGTGCCAGCACCCCATGGGGGACATATCCCTATGGCTACACCTTC
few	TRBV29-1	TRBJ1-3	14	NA	CSAVNQNSGNTIYF	TGCAGCGCCGTCAACCAGAACTCTGGAAACACCATATATTTT
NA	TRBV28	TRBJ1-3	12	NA	CASSLRRNTIYF	TGTGCCAGCAGTCTGAGGAGAAACACCATATATTTT
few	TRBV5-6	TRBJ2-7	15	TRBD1	CASSLVPGGGYEQYF	TGTGCCAGCAGCTTGGTTCCAGGGGGCGGCTACGAGCAGTACTTC
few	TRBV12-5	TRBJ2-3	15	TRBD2	CASGLGQREGWAQYF	TGTGCTAGTGGTTTGGGCCAGCGGGAGGGGTGGGCGCAGTATTTT